The rows below give T cell receptor beta chains drawn from one sample of a study of T cells after yellow fever vaccination. TCRdb used MiXCR to reprocess the 5' RACE reads, holding one entry per CDR3 protein. This table holds nearly 550,000 distinct CDR3 sequences, 15% to 20% found once. The source was PBMCs, collected 15 days after the yellow fever booster vaccination. These receptors all stem from a man younger than 45 who received the YFV17D yellow fever vaccine. CDR3s include the opening cysteine and the closing phenylalanine or tryptophan. The order of the fields is J gene, D gene, clone size, V gene, CDR3 protein, CDR3 DNA. The D gene is left open where the match is weak. Size values are once, few and many counts, or a class for expanded clones, and some rows have none.

TRBJ2-5,-,few,TRBV28,CASSGKTASLYQETQYF,TGTGCCAGCAGTGGAAAGACGGCGTCCCTGTACCAAGAGACCCAGTACTTC
TRBJ2-5,-,-,TRBV20-1,CSATRGRGQETQYF,TGCAGTGCAACCAGGGGACGGGGCCAAGAGACCCAGTACTTC
TRBJ2-3,TRBD2,-,TRBV20-1,CCAIHPSGRASDTQYF,TGCTGTGCTATACACCCTAGCGGGAGGGCTTCAGATACGCAGTATTTT
TRBJ2-1,TRBD2,-,TRBV11-2,CASRIAGLSYNEQFF,TGTGCCAGCCGTATAGCGGGACTATCCTACAATGAGCAGTTCTTC
TRBJ2-1,TRBD2,-,TRBV12-3/TRBV12-4,CASSFGRESSYNEQFF,TGTGCCAGCAGTTTTGGGCGGGAGTCCTCCTACAATGAGCAGTTCTTC
TRBJ1-1,-,-,TRBV5-1,CASSSTTFDRQAFF,TGCGCCAGCAGCTCCACTACATTCGACAGGCAAGCTTTCTTT
TRBJ2-3,TRBD2,many,TRBV7-3,CASSPRGADTQYF,TGTGCCAGCAGCCCCCGGGGGGCAGATACGCAGTATTTT
TRBJ2-3,-,-,TRBV20-1,CSARARGGTDTQYF,TGCAGTGCTAGAGCCAGGGGCGGCACAGATACGCAGTATTTT
TRBJ2-7,TRBD2,few,TRBV11-2,CASSLGSSGRNGEQYF,TGTGCCAGCAGCTTAGGGTCTAGCGGGAGAAATGGGGAGCAGTACTTC
TRBJ2-2,-,many,TRBV7-2,CASRPTGSTGELFF,TGTGCCAGCAGACCCACAGGCTCGACCGGGGAGCTGTTTTTT
TRBJ2-2,TRBD2,few,TRBV29-1,CSVVGTSGTLGELFF,TGCAGCGTTGTGGGAACTAGCGGGACCCTGGGGGAGCTGTTTTTT
TRBJ2-2,-,-,TRBV27,CASSLGGSRVLGELFF,TGTGCCAGCAGTTTAGGAGGGAGCAGAGTCCTCGGGGAGCTGTTTTTT
TRBJ2-2,-,-,TRBV7-2,CASSLEATTGELFF,TGTGCCAGCAGCTTAGAGGCCACCACCGGGGAGCTGTTTTTT
TRBJ2-1,TRBD2,-,TRBV10-3,CAISGRLATGNEQFF,TGTGCCATCAGTGGCCGACTAGCGACCGGCAATGAGCAGTTCTTC
TRBJ2-1,-,few,TRBV5-5,CASSLTTPSDEQFF,TGTGCCAGCAGCTTAACGACACCTAGCGATGAGCAGTTCTTC
TRBJ1-5,-,few,TRBV6-2/TRBV6-3,CASNLGPLSNQPQHF,TGTGCCAGCAATTTGGGACCGCTTAGCAATCAGCCCCAGCATTTT
TRBJ2-1,-,-,TRBV20-1,CSAIRQARTSSYNEQFF,TGCAGTGCTATACGACAAGCAAGAACGAGCTCCTACAATGAGCAGTTCTTC